The sequence of this T cell receptor beta chain was determined in a study of chemoradiotherapy in HPV16-positive cancers. Trimming pared 7 bases from V and 0 bases from J, leaving 13 bases between. CDR1 and CDR2 (germline): LNHDA, SQIVND (reference sequence). This CDR3 region has 15 residues. TCRdb keeps only in-frame clones here, not all; method: immunoSEQ multiplex PCR. The sample has approximately 1,800 clones, 81% seen once. The chain joins TRBV19 to TRBJ2-1, with D perhaps TRBD2 (5 bases). This TCR was sampled from a human donor with HPV-associated anogenital cancer. The source was tumor tissue, collected from a patient who underwent chemoradiotherapy. CDR3 sequence reads: CASTLAGPSYNEQFF. The CDR3 region has the DNA TGTGCCAGTACACTCGCGGGTCCCTCCTACAATGAGCAGTTCTTC.